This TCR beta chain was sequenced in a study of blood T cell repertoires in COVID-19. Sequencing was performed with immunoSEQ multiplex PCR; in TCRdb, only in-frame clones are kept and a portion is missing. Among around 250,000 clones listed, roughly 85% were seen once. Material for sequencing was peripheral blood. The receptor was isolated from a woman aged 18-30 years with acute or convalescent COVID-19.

The chain's CDR3 is CASSSITSDGQGALHF. For the CDR3, the DNA is TGTGCCAGTAGTTCGATTACTTCGGACGGCCAGGGGGCCCTCCACTTT. The chain recombines TRBV19 with TRBJ1-6, with 7 bases that match TRBD1. The germline V gene has CDR1 LNHDA and CDR2 SQIVND (reference sequence). The junction had 18 bases not matched to a gene; V was cut back by 5 bases and J by 14 bases. CDR3 length: 16 residues.